These 9 T cell receptor beta chains were sequenced from one sample in a study of blood T cells in healthy people across ages (dated by TCRdb to the mid-2010s). Library generation was performed with 5' RACE. TCRdb lists the instrument as Illumina HiSeq 2500. The second PCR ran for about 7 to 11 cycles and used a J-beta primer mix along with a sample-barcoded 5' primer. The public reads were reprocessed in TCRdb via fastp at Q25 and MiXCR, keeping in-frame beta chains. Records with the same CDR3 protein are collapsed into one entry carrying the most frequent genes and DNA. The sample table holds about 970,000 distinct CDR3 sequences, of which about 53% were seen once. Of the sample, 20% to 25% is held by the ten largest clones. The material sequenced was blood. The receptors stem from a woman aged 55-69 years in good health.

The rearrangement links TRBV7-6 to TRBJ2-2; tentatively, D is TRBD2 (6 bases). Germline V gene lookup returns CDR1 SGHVS and CDR2 FNYEAQ. The CDR3 consists of 15 residues. V lost 8 bases and J 4 bases, leaving 17 bases between the germline ends. The CDR3, as DNA: TGTGCCAGCCGTGTAACTAGCAGGAGCACCGGGGAGCTGTTTTTT. As protein: CASRVTSRSTGELFF.

This clonotype was counted between two and nine times. The chain recombines TRBV4-3 with TRBJ2-7, with TRBD2 matching 13 bases. The CDR3 extends over 16 amino acids. Per the germline V gene, CDR1 is LGHNA and CDR2 is YSLEER. V lost 4 bases to trimming and J lost 4 bases; unmatched junction nucleotides: 7. This CDR3 reads CASSPGTSGTPYEQYF. The CDR3 DNA reads TGCGCCAGCAGCCCCGGGACTAGCGGGACCCCTTACGAGCAGTACTTC.

The V gene is TRBV7-8, the J gene TRBJ2-7; D gene unclear. The V end was cut by 4 bases, the J end by 0 bases, with 10 bases between. Per the germline V gene, CDR1 is SGHVS and CDR2 is FQNEAQ. The CDR3 runs to 14 residues. CDR3 amino acids: CASSSELSSYEQYF. CDR3 coding DNA: TGTGCCAGCAGCTCCGAACTTAGCTCCTACGAGCAGTACTTC. Full variable domain (remainder filled in from reference TRBV7-8 and TRBJ2-7): GAGVSQSPRYKVAKRGQDVALRCDPISGHVSLFWYQQALGQGPEFLTYFQNEAQLDKSGLPSDRFFAERPEGSVSTLKIQRTQQEDSAVYLCASSSELSSYEQYFGPGTRLTVT.

This clonotype has a handful of counts. The V call is TRBV29-1, the J call TRBJ2-3; D is unclear. The CDR3 is made up of 16 amino acids. In germline, CDR1 is SQVTM, CDR2 ANQGSEA. Trimming left V 3 bases short and J 1 base short, with 17 bases between. The CDR3 reads CSVDSSQSYGTDTQYF. The CDR3 region has the DNA TGCAGCGTTGACTCCTCACAGAGCTATGGCACAGATACGCAGTATTTT.

A note on this clonotype: At one boundary the junction diverges from the germline segment, which might be a read error. V and J are TRBV25-1 and TRBJ2-7; D unclear. CDR1 MGHDK and CDR2 SYGVNS come from the germline V gene. The CDR3 is 14 residues long. CDR3 nucleotide sequence: TGTGCCAGCACAAGTGGGTTAAATCACTACGGGCAGTACTTC. Its protein product is CASTSGLNHYGQYF.

The CDR3 here is CASSPQTSGSDEQFF. CDR3 DNA sequence: TGTGCCAGCAGCCCGCAGACTAGCGGGAGCGATGAGCAGTTCTTC. This sequence joins TRBV4-2 and TRBJ2-1; TRBD2 agrees at 12 bases. Per germline, CDR1 LGHNA and CDR2 YNFKEQ. The CDR3 runs 15 residues. The V and J ends lost 4 bases and 8 bases, in that order; junction bases with no gene match: 6.

This clonotype was counted a few times. This chain's CDR3 is CSARNEATPWTDTQYF. The DNA for the CDR3 is TGCAGTGCTAGAAACGAGGCTACCCCATGGACAGATACGCAGTATTTT. This chain joins TRBV20-1 and TRBJ2-3; D remains ambiguous. CDR1 and CDR2 (germline): DFQATT, SNEGSKA (reference sequence). Trimming pared 2 bases from V and 3 bases from J, leaving 18 bases between. This CDR3 contains 16 residues.

The genes are TRBV6-4 and TRBJ2-1; 8 nucleotides align to TRBD2. The V segment lost 7 bases and the J segment 4 bases; nucleotides outside the gene matches: 9. The CDR3 is 15 residues long. The V gene's germline CDR1 is MRHNA and CDR2 SNTAGT. The CDR3: CASKVESGSYNEQFF. The DNA of the CDR3 is TGTGCCAGCAAAGTTGAAAGCGGGAGTTACAATGAGCAGTTCTTC.

In this sample, this clonotype turned up a few times. This chain connects TRBV29-1 to TRBJ1-2; 9 nucleotides agree with TRBD1. Germline V CDR1 and CDR2: SQVTM, ANQGSEA. J lost 8 bases, V lost 5 bases, and 6 bases had no gene match. The CDR3 contains 12 residues. The CDR3 coding sequence is TGCAGCGTTTGGACAGGGGAAGGGGGCTACACCTTC. Translation: CSVWTGEGGYTF. The full variable domain, rest sourced from reference TRBV29-1 and TRBJ1-2, is SAVISQKPSRDICQRGTSLTIQCQVDSQVTMMFWYRQQPGQSLTLIATANQGSEATYESGFVIDKFPISRPNLTFSTLTVSNMSPEDSSIYLCSVWTGEGGYTFGSGTRLTVV.